This TCR beta chain is from a study of neoadjuvant anti-PD-1 for oral cavity cancer. In the study overall: Before surgery, most patients got three to four biweekly 3 mg/kg nivolumab doses. Around day 43, patients without progression received a fourth nivolumab dose before surgery.

This CDR3 comprises 15 residues. The germline V gene encodes CDR1 MNHNS and CDR2 SASEGT. V was pared by 0 bases and J by 5 bases, with 6 bases of the junction left unmatched. Produced via immunoSEQ multiplex PCR; TCRdb's table is partial and in-frame only. This sample has about 42,000 clones, with approximately 80% found just once. By proportion, this clone is medium-sized. Stated time point: after neoadjuvant nivolumab, at surgical resection. The sequence was obtained from a person between 40 and 80 years old with oral cavity squamous cell carcinoma. The source material was PBMCs, sampled after nivolumab (anti-PD-1) treatment. This sequence joins TRBV6-1 and TRBJ1-2; 7 bases match TRBD1. The CDR3 is CASSEADDRVYGYTF. The CDR3 DNA is TGTGCCAGCAGTGAAGCGGACGACAGGGTTTATGGCTACACCTTC.